These 13 T cell receptor beta chains share one sample of origin, sequenced in a study of blood T cell repertoires in COVID-19. Measured with immunoSEQ multiplex PCR; TCRdb has only the in-frame clones, and not every one. Of about 69,000 clones in the sample, just under 80% were seen once. The sequenced sample consisted of peripheral blood. These receptors were collected from a human donor in a cohort sampled during active COVID-19.

The V and J genes are TRBV7-2 and TRBJ1-2; no clear D. The germline CDR1 and CDR2 sequences are SGHTA and FQGNSA. V gave up 1 base and J gave up 1 base, with 7 bases separating them. The CDR3 has 14 residues. DNA for the CDR3: TGTGCCAGCAGCTTAGGTGTCAGTAACTATGGCTACACCTTC. Its translation is CASSLGVSNYGYTF.

The J gene is TRBJ2-1, the V gene TRBV10-3; TRBD2 agrees at 11 bases. Germline values: CDR1 ENHRY, CDR2 SYGVKD. V lost 7 bases and J lost 3; bases outside the gene matches: 11. This CDR3 is 17 amino acids long. The CDR3 protein is CAITLDSGGGHYNEQFF. The CDR3 nucleotides read TGTGCCATCACCCTGGATAGCGGGGGGGGACACTACAATGAGCAGTTCTTC.

V usage is TRBV6-5 and J usage is TRBJ1-6, with 9 positions matching TRBD1. Germline V lookup: CDR1 MNHEY, CDR2 SVGAGI. This CDR3 spans 14 amino acids. V was pared by 2 bases and J by 8 bases, with 1 base of the junction left unmatched. CDR3 loop: CASSYGTGYSPLHF. The DNA of the CDR3 is TGTGCCAGCAGTTACGGGACAGGGTATTCACCCCTCCACTTT.

CDR3 in DNA: TGCGCCAGCAGCCTCGGAGACAGGATTAATGAAAAACTGTTTTTT. Protein sequence: CASSLGDRINEKLFF. The V call is TRBV5-1, the J call TRBJ1-4; tentative D call: TRBD1 (6 bases). The V and J ends lost 4 bases and 4 bases respectively, with 14 bases between them. The CDR3 extends over 15 amino acids. The germline V gene has CDR1 SGHRS and CDR2 YFSETQ.

CDR3 coding DNA: TGCGCCAGCAGCTTGGACAGGGCTGGAAACACCATATATTTT. Its protein is CASSLDRAGNTIYF. This chain uses TRBV5-1 with TRBJ1-3, with a weak D call TRBD1 (6 bases). In germline, CDR1 is SGHRS, CDR2 YFSETQ. V lost 0 bases and J 2 bases, leaving 6 bases between the germline ends. The length of the CDR3 is 14 residues.

This clone appeared a few times. This chain connects TRBV5-6 to TRBJ2-7; weak D call: TRBD2 (5 bases). V dropped 0 bases and J dropped 0 bases, with 7 bases sitting between them. Germline V gene lookup returns CDR1 SGHDT and CDR2 YYEEEE. The length of the CDR3 is 14 residues. The CDR3 DNA reads TGTGCCAGCAGCTTGGGAGGGTCCTCCTACGAGCAGTACTTC. Protein: CASSLGGSSYEQYF. The variable domain in full, completed from reference TRBV5-6 and TRBJ2-7, reads DAGVTQSPTHLIKTRGQQVTLRCSPKSGHDTVSWYQQALGQGPQFIFQYYEEEERQRGNFPDRFSGHQFPNYSSELNVNALLLGDSALYLCASSLGGSSYEQYFGPGTRLTVT.

This clone was recorded a few times. V gene TRBV19 combines with J gene TRBJ1-1; 8 bases are a match to TRBD1. V lost 6 bases to trimming and J lost 4 bases; unmatched junction nucleotides: 10. Germline-derived CDR1 and CDR2 are LNHDA and SQIVND (reference sequence). The CDR3 has 15 amino acids. DNA of the CDR3: TGTGCCAGTAGCCTCGGGACAGGTCTTCTCACTGAAGCTTTCTTT. It yields the protein CASSLGTGLLTEAFF.

The chain carries TRBV12-3 or TRBV12-4 and TRBJ1-1, with D unclear. CDR3 length: 13 amino acids. With 4 bases removed from V and 0 bases from J, the gap between germline ends came to 6 bases. The CDR3: CASSSHMNTEAFF. The CDR3 DNA reads as TGTGCCAGCAGTTCCCACATGAACACTGAAGCTTTCTTT.

This clone was observed many times. This chain joins TRBV29-1 and TRBJ2-1, with TRBD1 identical over 12 bases. V was clipped by 3 bases and J by 7 bases; unmatched bases: 7. Per germline, CDR1 SQVTM and CDR2 ANQGSEA. This CDR3 is 15 amino acids long. CDR3 DNA sequence: TGCAGCGTTGAGGGGGGGACAGGGGGCTCAAATGAGCAGTTCTTC. Translated: CSVEGGTGGSNEQFF.

The CDR3 here is CASSLAGTAVGEQFF. The CDR3 coding sequence is TGTGCCAGCAGCTTAGCCGGAACAGCGGTTGGTGAGCAGTTCTTC. V and J are TRBV7-9 and TRBJ2-1, with D tentatively TRBD2 (5 bases). CDR1 is SEHNR, CDR2 FQNEAQ, per germline (reference sequence). The V and J ends lost 0 bases and 9 bases respectively, with 15 bases between them. This CDR3 has 15 amino acids. The full variable domain, rest sourced from reference TRBV7-9 and TRBJ2-1, is DTGVSQNPRHKITKRGQNVTFRCDPISEHNRLYWYRQTLGQGPEFLTYFQNEAQLEKSRLLSDRFSAERPKGSFSTLEIQRTEQGDSAMYLCASSLAGTAVGEQFFGPGTRLTVL.

This chain links TRBV7-2 with TRBJ2-7, with a weak D call TRBD1 (5 bases). Germline lookup yields CDR1 SGHTA and CDR2 FQGNSA. The CDR3 is 13 amino acids. Trimming left V 5 bases short and J 3 bases short, with 11 bases between. In DNA form, the CDR3 reads TGTGCCAGCAGCACACAGGTGGGCTACGAGCAGTACTTC. Its protein product is CASSTQVGYEQYF.

V gene TRBV6-6 combines with J gene TRBJ2-7; possibly TRBD2 for D (5 bases). Trimming removed 6 bases at V and 4 bases at J, with 10 bases between. The CDR3 is made up of 12 amino acids. Germline-derived CDR1 and CDR2 are MNHNY and SVGAGI (reference sequence). CDR3 nucleotides: TGTGCCAGCAGCCTAGCCGCGTACGAGCAGTACTTC. Translation: CASSLAAYEQYF.

The J gene is TRBJ2-1, the V gene TRBV5-1, with TRBD2 as a possible D gene (6 bases). V lost 2 bases to trimming and J lost 0 bases, with 12 bases between them. Germline CDR1 and CDR2: SGHRS and YFSETQ. CDR3 size: 16 residues. CDR3 sequence (DNA): TGCGCCAGCAGCTTAGGAGGGGCGAGCTCCTACAATGAGCAGTTCTTC. The encoded protein is CASSLGGASSYNEQFF.